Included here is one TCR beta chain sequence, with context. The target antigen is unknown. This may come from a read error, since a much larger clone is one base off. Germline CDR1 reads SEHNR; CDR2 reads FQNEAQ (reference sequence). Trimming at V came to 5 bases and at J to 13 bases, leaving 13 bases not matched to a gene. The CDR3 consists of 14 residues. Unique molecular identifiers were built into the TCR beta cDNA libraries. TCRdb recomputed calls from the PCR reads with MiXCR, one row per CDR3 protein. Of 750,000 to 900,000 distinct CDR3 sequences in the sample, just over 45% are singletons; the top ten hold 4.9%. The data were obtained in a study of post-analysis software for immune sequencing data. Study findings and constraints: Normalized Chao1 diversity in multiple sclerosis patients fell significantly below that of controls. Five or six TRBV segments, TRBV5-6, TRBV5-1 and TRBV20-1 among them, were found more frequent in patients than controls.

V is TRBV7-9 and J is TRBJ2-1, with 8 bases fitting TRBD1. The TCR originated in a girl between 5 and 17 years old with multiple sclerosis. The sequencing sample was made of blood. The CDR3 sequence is CASSPGTGQETQFF. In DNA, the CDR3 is TGTGCCAGCAGCCCTGGGACAGGCCAAGAGACCCAGTTCTTC.